A single sample gave rise to the 26 T cell receptor beta chains below, sequenced in a study of T cells in Graves' hyperthyroidism and ophthalmopathy. TCR beta CDR3 region amplification was performed from RNA transcripts. An initial round of RT-PCR targeting the TCR CDR3 relied on the HTBI primer set. From the multiplex PCR reads, TCRdb called clonotypes with MiXCR, one entry per CDR3 protein. The sample contains 600,000 or so distinct CDR3 sequences, roughly 15% of which appear only once. Material for sequencing was blood. The receptor source for this set is a woman in her forties or fifties with Graves' ophthalmopathy.

The sample holds many counts of this clonotype. The DNA for the CDR3 is TGTGCCAGCACCCTACTAGCGGGGGGGGGGGAGCAGTTCTTC. Translating it yields CASTLLAGGGEQFF. The rearrangement uses TRBV7-2 and TRBJ2-1; 13 bases match TRBD2. The germline V gene has CDR1 SGHTA and CDR2 FQGNSA. There are 14 residues in the CDR3. V lost 7 bases, J lost 10 bases, and 7 bases stayed unmatched. Using reference TRBV7-2 and TRBJ2-1 for the parts outside the CDR3, the full variable domain is GAGVSQSPSNKVTEKGKDVELRCDPISGHTALYWYRQSLGQGLEFLIYFQGNSAPDKSGLPSDRFSAERTGGSVSTLTIQRTQQEDSAVYLCASTLLAGGGEQFFGPGTRLTVL.

The chain combines TRBV20-1 with TRBJ1-2, with D possibly matching TRBD1 (6 bases). This CDR3 spans 9 amino acids. The V end was cut by 6 bases, the J end by 9 bases, with 8 bases between. The germline V gene has CDR1 DFQATT and CDR2 SNEGSKA (reference sequence). The CDR3 region is CSAGGSYTF. The CDR3 bases are TGCAGTGCAGGGGGTAGCTACACCTTC.

In its sample, this clonotype was seen many times. This rearrangement joins TRBV5-1 to TRBJ2-7; either TRBD1 or TRBD2 may supply D (5 bases each). This CDR3 comprises 14 residues. Trimming took 4 bases from V and 2 from J, leaving 13 bases between them. Germline CDR1 is SGHRS and CDR2 is YFSETQ. CDR3 nucleotide sequence: TGCGCCAGCAGCGCCCCGGGACGCCCCTACGAGCAGTACTTC. This codes for CASSAPGRPYEQYF.

This clonotype was detected only a few times. The chain employs TRBV10-3 and TRBJ2-5, with 12 bases fitting TRBD2. This CDR3 contains 15 residues. The J segment lost 0 bases and the V segment lost 6 bases, leaving 2 bases of the junction unmatched. Germline CDR1 ENHRY, CDR2 SYGVKD. In nucleotides, the CDR3 is TGTGCCATCAGGACTAGCGGGAGTAACCAAGAGACCCAGTACTTC. This codes for CAIRTSGSNQETQYF.

This clonotype came up many times. This chain uses TRBV18 with TRBJ2-5; 9 bases are shared with TRBD2. J gave up 5 bases and V 0 bases, and 4 bases lay outside the gene matches. Germline assignment: CDR1 KGHSH and CDR2 LQKENI. This CDR3 is built from 15 residues. Here the CDR3 reads CASSPPSGSGETQYF. In nucleotides, the CDR3 is TGTGCCAGCTCACCACCTAGCGGGAGTGGGGAGACCCAGTACTTC.

This clonotype occurred many times. The chain couples TRBV2 to TRBJ1-2; D not certain. Trimming stripped 2 bases from V and 7 bases from J, with 8 bases between. From germline, CDR1 is SNHLY and CDR2 FYNNEI. The CDR3 totals 12 residues. The CDR3 DNA sequence: TGTGCCAGCAGTGAATTGGCCGGTGGCTACACCTTC. This codes for CASSELAGGYTF.

This rearrangement joins TRBV3-1 to TRBJ1-6, with a possible D match to TRBD1 (5 bases). Trimming pared 5 bases from V and 8 bases from J, leaving 19 bases between. The CDR3 covers 16 residues. Looked up from germline, CDR1 is LGHDT and CDR2 is YNNKEL (reference sequence). The CDR3 bases are TGTGCCAGCAGCGTCGCCGGGGCAGGGTTGGATTCACCCCTCCACTTT. Translation: CASSVAGAGLDSPLHF. Using reference TRBV3-1 and TRBJ1-6 for the parts outside the CDR3, the full variable domain is DTAVSQTPKYLVTQMGNDKSIKCEQNLGHDTMYWYKQDSKKFLKIMFSYNNKELIINETVPNRFSPKSPDKAHLNLHINSLELGDSAVYFCASSVAGAGLDSPLHFGNGTRLTVT.

The J gene is TRBJ2-7, the V gene TRBV15; D unresolved. Germline lookup yields CDR1 LNHNV and CDR2 YYDKDF (reference sequence). Trimming pared 0 bases from V and 3 bases from J, leaving 12 bases between. CDR3 length equals 15 residues. CDR3: CATSRDLRTNYEQYF. As DNA, the CDR3 is TGTGCCACCAGCAGAGATCTGCGGACCAACTACGAGCAGTACTTC.

The rearrangement uses TRBV24-1 and TRBJ2-5; TRBD1 is a possible D gene (6 bases). In germline, CDR1 is KGHDR, CDR2 SFDVKD. The CDR3 length is 15 residues. V was cut by 5 bases and J by 1 base, with 13 bases left in between. The CDR3 region is CATSGEQGPQETQYF. The CDR3 DNA is TGTGCCACCAGTGGGGAACAGGGACCCCAAGAGACCCAGTACTTC.

To note about this clonotype: It may be a read error: a sequence one base away is much more abundant. The rearrangement joins TRBV12-3 or TRBV12-4 to TRBJ2-1, with D perhaps given as TRBD1 or TRBD2 (5 bases each). V was cut by 10 bases and J by 9 bases, with 13 bases left in between. This CDR3 comprises 11 residues. CDR3 sequence: CAIPRGTEQFF. For the CDR3, the DNA is TGTGCCATCCCCCGTGGGACTGAGCAGTTCTTC.

The chain employs TRBV5-1 and TRBJ2-5, with 13 nucleotides matching TRBD2. The V gene's germline CDR1 is SGHRS and CDR2 YFSETQ. V trimming: 0 bases; J trimming: 4 bases; junction bases outside the gene matches: 6. The CDR3 sequence is 17 residues long. This chain's CDR3 is CASSLAGLAGSGETQYF. CDR3 in DNA: TGCGCCAGCAGCTTGGCGGGACTAGCGGGATCGGGAGAGACCCAGTACTTC.

This clonotype was counted a few times. The J gene is TRBJ2-6, the V gene TRBV30; D unclear. CDR1 GTSNPN and CDR2 SVGIG come from the germline V gene (reference sequence). Trimming took 5 bases from V and 0 from J, leaving 5 bases between them. CDR3 length: 13 amino acids. The CDR3 sequence: CAWEYSGANVLTF. Written as DNA, the CDR3 is TGTGCCTGGGAATACTCTGGGGCCAACGTCCTGACTTTC. Full variable domain (rest looked up from reference TRBV30 and TRBJ2-6): SQTIHQWPATLVQPVGSPLSLECTVEGTSNPNLYWYRQAAGRGLQLLFYSVGIGQISSEVPQNLSASRPQDRQFILSSKKLLLSDSGFYLCAWEYSGANVLTFGAGSRLTVL.

At least ten counts were recorded for this clonotype. The rearrangement joins TRBV12-3 or TRBV12-4 to TRBJ2-1, with 10 bases lining up with TRBD2. The CDR3 spans 14 residues. V shed 3 bases and J 6 bases; nucleotides not matched to a gene: 2. As DNA, the CDR3 is TGTGCCAGCAGTTTTAGCGGGAGGATCAATGAGCAGTTCTTC. It encodes CASSFSGRINEQFF.

This clonotype was detected only a few times. This could be a read error, since a much larger clone is one nucleotide away. The rearrangement links TRBV12-3 or TRBV12-4 to TRBJ2-7; TRBD2 aligns across 7 bases. The CDR3 runs 15 residues. CDR3 coding DNA: TGTGCCAGCAGTTTATCCCAGCGGGATTCGAGCGAGCAGCACTTC. It codes for CASSLSQRDSSEQHF.

This clonotype was picked up many times. This chain links TRBV6-2 or TRBV6-3 with TRBJ1-1, with D possibly TRBD1 on 5 matching bases. The CDR3 runs to 15 residues. Germline V CDR1 and CDR2: MNHEY, SVGEGT. Trimming cost V 7 bases and J 0 bases, with 15 bases left between them. The CDR3: CASTPPRAMNTEAFF. Here the CDR3 DNA reads TGTGCCAGCACTCCGCCCAGGGCCATGAACACTGAAGCTTTCTTT.

The chain links TRBV20-1 to TRBJ2-1; 13 bases are a match to TRBD2. V lost 6 bases and J lost 4; bases outside the gene matches: 6. The CDR3 runs 15 residues. CDR1 and CDR2 from the germline V gene are DFQATT and SNEGSKA (reference sequence). The CDR3 region is CSAKKGLAGYNEQFF. The DNA for the CDR3 is TGCAGTGCCAAAAAGGGACTAGCGGGGTACAATGAGCAGTTCTTC.

This clonotype was counted many times. The chain has TRBV10-3 and TRBJ2-3; the D gene is possibly TRBD2 (6 bases). Germline V lookup: CDR1 ENHRY, CDR2 SYGVKD. V lost 6 bases, J lost 4 bases, and 23 bases lay in between. The CDR3 has 17 residues. CDR3 sequence reads: CAIRPISREELADTQYF. CDR3 DNA sequence: TGTGCCATCAGACCCATATCGAGGGAGGAGCTCGCAGATACGCAGTATTTT.

The chain joins TRBV5-1 to TRBJ1-4; 8 bases are a match to TRBD1. V was clipped by 0 bases and J by 8 bases; unmatched bases: 6. This CDR3 spans 15 amino acids. The germline V gene encodes CDR1 SGHRS and CDR2 YFSETQ. The CDR3 sequence: CASSLAGSGGEKLFF. CDR3 DNA sequence: TGCGCCAGCAGCTTGGCCGGGTCAGGGGGCGAAAAACTGTTTTTT.

Turning to this clonotype: One end of the junction is discordant with germline, which a read error may explain. The V call is TRBV5-1, the J call TRBJ2-3; perhaps TRBD2 as D (5 bases). Germline CDR1 and CDR2: SGHRS and YFSETQ. This CDR3 is built from 12 residues. CDR3 bases: TGTGCCAGCACTCTACGGACTGATACGCAGTATTTT. It encodes CASTLRTDTQYF.

This chain joins TRBV10-3 and TRBJ2-7, with 7 bases lining up with TRBD1. The germline V gene encodes CDR1 ENHRY and CDR2 SYGVKD. CDR3 size: 15 residues. Unmatched junction bases numbered 4, after V lost 2 bases and J lost 0 bases. Here the CDR3 DNA reads TGTGCCATCAGTGAGATGGACAGGCTCTCCTACGAGCAGTACTTC. Translating it yields CAISEMDRLSYEQYF.

J is TRBJ2-3 and V is TRBV20-1, with D tentatively TRBD2 (6 bases). V dropped 3 bases and J dropped 0 bases, with 10 bases sitting between them. The CDR3 is 14 amino acids. The V gene's germline CDR1 is DFQATT and CDR2 SNEGSKA (reference sequence). CDR3 protein: CSASWGVSTDTQYF. The DNA of the CDR3 is TGCAGTGCTAGTTGGGGGGTCAGCACAGATACGCAGTATTTT.

This clonotype was seen repeatedly, ten times or more. The genes are TRBV5-6 and TRBJ2-7; TRBD1 or TRBD2 may be the D gene (7 bases each). Germline CDR1 SGHDT, CDR2 YYEEEE. Deletions cut 5 bases from V and 2 bases from J, with 14 bases between. The CDR3 covers 14 residues. The CDR3 DNA reads as TGTGCCAGCAGGTCAGGGGGGGTGACCTACGAGCAGTACTTC. As protein: CASRSGGVTYEQYF.

This clonotype has a handful of counts. The genes are TRBV27 and TRBJ1-5; D gene uncertain. This CDR3 is built from 15 residues. The germline gives CDR1 MNHEY, CDR2 SMNVEV (reference sequence). The V end lost 7 bases, the J end lost 2 bases, and 15 bases lay between the germline ends. In nucleotides, the CDR3 is TGTGCCAGCAAATCCCTCGGGCAGGGCAATCAGCCCCAGCATTTT. It translates to CASKSLGQGNQPQHF.

V gene TRBV4-3 combines with J gene TRBJ1-5, with D possibly TRBD1 on 5 matching bases. Per the germline V gene, CDR1 is LGHNA and CDR2 is YSLEER. The CDR3 consists of 15 residues. V lost 0 bases and J lost 5, with 11 bases in between. CDR3 nucleotides: TGCGCCAGCAGCCAAGATAGTGACAGTTATCAGCCCCAGCATTTT. This gives the protein CASSQDSDSYQPQHF.

At least ten counts were recorded for this clonotype. V gene TRBV7-8 combines with J gene TRBJ1-2; D is perhaps TRBD1 (5 bases). CDR1 is SGHVS and CDR2 is FQNEAQ in the germline V gene. The CDR3 runs to 14 residues. V was shortened by 5 bases and J by 3 bases, with 13 bases between the two germline ends. The CDR3 nucleotides read TGTGCCAGCAGCCAAAGAGGGGCCGACTATGGCTACACCTTC. Its protein product is CASSQRGADYGYTF. The entire variable domain, with the rest obtained from reference TRBV7-8 and TRBJ1-2, is as follows: GAGVSQSPRYKVAKRGQDVALRCDPISGHVSLFWYQQALGQGPEFLTYFQNEAQLDKSGLPSDRFFAERPEGSVSTLKIQRTQQEDSAVYLCASSQRGADYGYTFGSGTRLTVV.

This clonotype was observed many times. This sequence joins TRBV6-6 and TRBJ2-7; D unresolved. This CDR3 comprises 16 residues. The germline gives CDR1 MNHNY, CDR2 SVGAGI (reference sequence). Trimming took 0 bases from V and 0 from J, leaving 12 bases between them. The CDR3, as DNA: TGTGCCAGCAGTTACTCGTCGTCCGGATACTCCTACGAGCAGTACTTC. Amino acids: CASSYSSSGYSYEQYF.